This T cell receptor beta chain was sequenced during a study of Ad26.COV2.S vaccination and SARS-CoV-2 variants. Indicated treatment: about 20 received Ad26.COV2.S at low or high dose, single or two shots; five or six received placebo; per-sample allocation not given. Material that was analyzed had been drawn on day 63 after the first vaccine or placebo injection. The sample came from a Boston adult aged 18-55 years. Data came from immunoSEQ multiplex PCR; TCRdb stores just in-frame clones and leaves some out. The profile shows fewer than 400,000 clones, approximately 90% of them singletons. Germline loops: CDR1 SGHTA, CDR2 FQGNSA. The length of the CDR3 is 15 residues. Deletions cut 3 bases from V and 0 bases from J, with 10 bases between.

The clonotype comes from a person aged 18-60 years who received the Ad26.COV2.S COVID-19 vaccine or a placebo. The specimen was peripheral blood, collected in a trial of Ad26.COV2.S vaccine versus placebo. The chain uses TRBV7-2 and TRBJ2-3; D is ambiguous. CDR3 DNA: TGTGCCAGCAGCTTGGGTCTGCGAAGCACAGATACGCAGTATTTT. It encodes CASSLGLRSTDTQYF.